One and the same sample provided the 15 T cell receptor beta chains below, sequenced in a study of T cell responses to AZD1222 COVID-19 vaccine. Profiling relied on immunoSEQ multiplex PCR, and the TCRdb table lists in-frame clones only, not all of them. The data show roughly 200,000 clones, approximately 93% seen once. Source: peripheral blood, taken 28 days after the second AZD1222 dose. All receptors come from an adult who received the AZD1222 COVID-19 vaccine.

The chain joins TRBV5-1 to TRBJ2-3; D gene unclear. Germline V gene sequence: CDR1 SGHRS, CDR2 YFSETQ. The CDR3 extends over 14 amino acids. Trimming left V 2 bases short and J 4 bases short, with 11 bases between. CDR3 loop: CASSFGLGADTQYF. The CDR3 DNA reads as TGCGCCAGCAGCTTTGGGCTAGGTGCAGATACGCAGTATTTT.

The chain carries TRBV5-6 and TRBJ1-2; 7 bases are a match to TRBD1. CDR1 is SGHDT and CDR2 is YYEEEE in the germline V gene. V gave up 5 bases and J gave up 6 bases; unmatched junction bases: 7. The CDR3 extends over 13 amino acids. In DNA form, the CDR3 reads TGTGCCAGCAGAGCGGGACAGACCCATGGCTACACCTTC. Its translation is CASRAGQTHGYTF.

This clone is a singleton in its sample. This chain joins TRBV27 and TRBJ2-5; D remains ambiguous. The CDR3 loop spans 13 amino acids. Germline V CDR1 and CDR2: MNHEY, SMNVEV (reference sequence). The germline V and J ends were trimmed by 2 bases and 2 bases, with 6 bases remaining between them. The CDR3 region is CASSLARQETQYF. CDR3 nucleotide sequence: TGTGCCAGCAGTTTAGCGAGGCAAGAGACCCAGTACTTC.

The chain recombines TRBV5-1 with TRBJ2-3, with D possibly called TRBD1 or TRBD2 (5 bases each). Germline V gene data show CDR1 as SGHRS and CDR2 as YFSETQ. The V end lost 4 bases, the J end lost 3 bases, and 12 bases lay between the germline ends. This CDR3 contains 14 residues. The CDR3 reads CASSRDGATDTQYF. Written as DNA, the CDR3 is TGCGCCAGCAGCCGGGACGGGGCAACAGATACGCAGTATTTT.

V usage is TRBV5-1 and J usage is TRBJ2-5; 7 bases line up with TRBD2. J was trimmed by 5 bases and V by 4 bases; bases with no gene match: 11. The germline V gene encodes CDR1 SGHRS and CDR2 YFSETQ. The CDR3 is 15 residues long. CDR3 protein: CASSRLSGAEETQYF. The CDR3 bases are TGCGCCAGCAGCCGACTGAGCGGGGCGGAGGAGACCCAGTACTTC.

The rearrangement joins TRBV30 to TRBJ1-2, with D possibly being TRBD1 (5 bases). The CDR3 is 12 amino acids. Germline assignment: CDR1 GTSNPN and CDR2 SVGIG (reference sequence). The V end was cut by 4 bases, the J end by 7 bases, with 13 bases between. CDR3 sequence reads: CAWNRDSGGYTF. The CDR3 nucleotides read TGTGCCTGGAACCGGGACTCAGGTGGCTACACCTTC.

The V gene is TRBV7-9, the J gene TRBJ2-1, with 12 bases aligning to TRBD2. CDR3 length equals 14 residues. Germline assignment: CDR1 SEHNR and CDR2 FQNEAQ (reference sequence). The ends lost 5 bases at V and 16 bases at J; junction bases unmatched: 12. The CDR3 protein is CASSPTQLAGGCFF. The CDR3 DNA follows: TGTGCCAGCAGCCCAACACAACTAGCGGGAGGCTGTTTCTTC.

This clone has more than one count but fewer than ten. The chain is built from TRBV19 and TRBJ2-6, with 7 bases identical to TRBD1. Unmatched junction bases numbered 6, after V lost 3 bases and J lost 1 base. Per the germline V gene, CDR1 is LNHDA and CDR2 is SQIVND (reference sequence). The CDR3 totals 17 residues. The CDR3 nucleotides read TGTGCCAGTAGTATTCCAGGGGGTGCTTCTGGGGCCAACGTCCTGACTTTC. Encoded protein: CASSIPGGASGANVLTF.

The rearrangement joins TRBV6-5 to TRBJ1-1; D is unclear. CDR1 and CDR2 from the germline V gene are MNHEY and SVGAGI. Between the trimmed V and J ends, which lost 0 bases and 6 bases, there was a span of 8 bases. The CDR3 is 13 residues long. The DNA of the CDR3 is TGTGCCAGCAGTTACTCTTACGTATCTGAAGCTTTCTTT. Translated: CASSYSYVSEAFF.

V and J are TRBV30 and TRBJ2-3, with 7 bases that match TRBD1. V lost 8 bases and J lost 0; bases outside the gene matches: 5. The CDR3 loop spans 13 amino acids. The germline CDR1 and CDR2 sequences are GTSNPN and SVGIG (reference sequence). The CDR3 loop is CAATGSSTDTQYF. CDR3 in DNA: TGTGCCGCGACAGGGTCCAGCACAGATACGCAGTATTTT.

The V call is TRBV30, the J call TRBJ1-2, with 7 bases identical to TRBD1. The CDR3 sequence is 12 residues long. Per germline, CDR1 GTSNPN and CDR2 SVGIG (reference sequence). Trimming took 0 bases from V and 7 from J; bases not matched to a gene: 2. Here the CDR3 reads CAWSVQGFGYTF. The CDR3 coding sequence is TGTGCCTGGAGTGTACAGGGGTTTGGCTACACCTTC.

The V gene is TRBV29-1, the J gene TRBJ2-1; D is possibly TRBD1 (6 bases). The CDR3 runs to 12 residues. Germline CDR1 reads SQVTM; CDR2 reads ANQGSEA. Trimming shortened V by 7 bases and J by 9 bases, and 16 bases separated the two germline ends. CDR3 amino acids: CSGAGDLGEQFF. Here the CDR3 DNA reads TGCAGCGGCGCAGGGGATTTGGGTGAGCAGTTCTTC.

V usage is TRBV3-1 (or the pseudogene TRBV3-2) and J usage is TRBJ1-3; D is undetermined. This CDR3 is 15 amino acids long. Germline CDR1 and CDR2: LGHDT and YNNKEL (reference sequence). Trimming removed 0 bases from V and 4 bases from J, with 10 bases in between. CDR3 bases: TGTGCCAGCAGCCAAGAATGGTCCGGGGGAAACACCATATATTTT. Translation gives CASSQEWSGGNTIYF.

The chain employs TRBV11-2 and TRBJ2-3; 8 bases align to TRBD2. CDR3 size: 11 residues. V gave up 8 bases and J gave up 7 bases; unmatched junction bases: 2. Germline V gene lookup returns CDR1 SGHAT and CDR2 FQNNGV. CDR3 nucleotides: TGTGCCAGCCGGGAGGGGAATACGCAGTATTTT. Residues: CASREGNTQYF.

The CDR3 DNA reads as TGTGCCAGTAGTATCGTCTCAGGGCCGAACACTGAAGCTTTCTTT. Translating it yields CASSIVSGPNTEAFF. V usage is TRBV19 and J usage is TRBJ1-1; possibly TRBD1 for D (5 bases). V lost 3 bases, J lost 1 base, and 12 bases lay in between. The CDR3 extends over 15 amino acids. The germline V gene encodes CDR1 LNHDA and CDR2 SQIVND (reference sequence). The full variable domain, its missing parts supplied by reference TRBV19 and TRBJ1-1, is DGGITQSPKYLFRKEGQNVTLSCEQNLNHDAMYWYRQDPGQGLRLIYYSQIVNDFQKGDIAEGYSVSREKKESFPLTVTSAQKNPTAFYLCASSIVSGPNTEAFFGQGTRLTVV.